This record concerns one T cell receptor beta chain sequence. Its specific antigen is unknown. These data come from a study of cytomegalovirus exposure and HLA in healthy donors (TCRdb year 2017). Study-wide context: An earlier analysis of some 600 of the donors reported over 250 Gb of sequence data and 117 million unique TCR beta sequences obtained from approximately 180 million T cells. An earlier analysis of around 580 of the donors used high-throughput TCR beta sequencing to judge whether each TCR beta V gene segment behaved as functional or pseudogenic. Both class I and class II loci were covered by HLA typing, at four-digit resolution. Among 398 genotyped donors of the cohort, an average of about 240,000 unique TCR beta nucleotide sequences were sequenced per donor, roughly 20% of them non-productive. Donor age, sex, ethnicity and CMV serostatus were collected together with the repertoire data. Approximately 300 gigabases of sequencing data and approximately 80 million unique TCR sequences were included in an early release covering several hundred HLA-typed donors. The later analysis used no new phenotypic data to find candidate immune exposures, relying instead on TCR beta sequences and their occurrence across donors. Of the 350 to 400 genotyped donors, 65% to 90% fell in the genetic ancestry cluster associated with self-reported Caucasian donors. A later genetic analysis took genome-wide SNP genotypes for about three fifths of the roughly 700 donors and used that subset as a discovery cohort. The study used immunosequencing to profile the T cell repertoires of approximately 630 subjects and linked those repertoires to cytomegalovirus serostatus. Four or five DR-DQ haplotypes were handled as single units for association and clustering because linkage in the cohort was strong. All discovery cohort repertoires had been generated on a single sequencing platform. Besides the first cohort of under 700 subjects, a separate validation cohort made up of around 120 different subjects was used. The study aimed to test whether signatures of past pathogen exposure could be identified by cataloging public T cell receptors. A later analysis re-examined previously published TCR beta repertoires from over 500 donors and added high-resolution HLA genotyping to investigate patterns of TCR occurrence. To predict cytomegalovirus infection status, the study brought together high-throughput TCR immunosequencing, statistical association of individual TCRs with disease status, and machine learning. Typing coverage differed by locus: A, B, C, DRB1 and DQB1 were typed in roughly 620-630 donors, DQA1 in roughly 510, DPA1 in some 570, and DPB1 in 400 to 480. Paper-wide results and their limitations: In a later genetic analysis, fewer N-insertions in productive TCRs were reported among donors in an Asian-associated ancestry cluster than the approximately 670-donor mean. Most TCR sequences were seen in very few donors, while some public TCRs were found in many individuals. Because some donors lacked HLA typing at each locus, the association tests relied only on the typed subset. In an earlier analysis of about 540 of the donors, most TCR beta V segments were observed in productive rearrangements about 87% or about 30% of the time, broadly matching IMGT annotations. In a later analysis, TCR association rates were found to vary across HLA loci, with the most associated TCRs seen for DRB1 alleles and the fewest for HLA-C alleles. Some IMGT-functional V segments, including TRBV6-2 and TRBV6-3, could not be distinguished by the 87-base-pair reads and were therefore excluded. Correlated functional status among segregating V segments might be attributable to linkage disequilibrium, but an unknown experimental factor could not be ruled out. This cohort had only TCR beta chains sequenced, and the lack of alpha or paired-chain data limited which features could be detected. Roughly uniform sequencing depth across donors was assumed in presence/absence analyses, although this assumption may not hold. It was suggested by the authors that the approach could potentially be generalized to other disease states and immunological phenotypes. Immune exposure information for the cohort was limited to CMV serostatus. The classifier was reported to diagnose cytomegalovirus status with high specificity and sensitivity in both the original and validation cohorts. The sequencing pipeline was judged likely to have produced a cluster of highly shared sequence variants as a technical artifact. Strong co-occurrence of HLA alleles, especially DR and DQ, made assigning TCR associations to individual alleles difficult. In a later analysis, HLA-associated TCR beta chains showed more clonal expansion and lower generation probabilities than non-associated chains that were equally common. A further reported finding was that TCR beta sequences accurately predicted the HLA-A and HLA-B alleles for most subjects in the first cohort. V-gene and J-gene trimming of TCR beta chains was associated with a missense DCLRE1C variant in a later genetic analysis, and the association was replicated in an independent cohort. The earlier analysis of 587 of the donors excluded over 15 rarely observed V segments, including chromosome 9 orphons, because counts were too low. In a later analysis, most CMV-associated TCR beta chains were found to appear HLA-restricted, with HLA associations seemingly driven largely by CMV exposure. In the study, some 160 TCR beta chains were listed as associated with cytomegalovirus. According to a later analysis, parvovirus B19, influenza, CMV and Epstein-Barr virus appeared linked to several top co-occurrence clusters. In vitro tests confirmed that a few of the cytomegalovirus-associated TCR beta chains recognize cytomegalovirus antigens. Specific HLA alleles were associated with 15,000 to 20,000 TCR beta sequences at a false discovery rate of 0.05 in a later analysis.

The cohort comprised more than 550 healthy bone marrow donors. At the time of sampling, every cohort member was nominally healthy, though immune exposures that went unrecorded were likely present. The donor tested CMV seropositive, placing the donor among the 289 seropositive members of the cohort. Every donor gave a peripheral blood sample, and the peripheral blood mononuclear cells from that sample were used for TCR beta sequencing. Genomic DNA was extracted from the blood cell samples with the Qiagen DNeasy Blood Extraction Kit. The CDR3 runs 14 residues from the cysteine to the phenylalanine. The entry retains the CDR3 DNA only, 42 bases that are in frame from base 1. Germline trimming: 4 bases from V, 2 bases from J; junction bases outside gene matches: 3. Looking up the germline V gene yields CDR1 MDHEN and CDR2 SYDVKM. The library was prepared using the immunoSEQ multiplex PCR assay. For the multiplex PCR, a mixture combining 60 forward primers for TCR Vbeta segments and 13 reverse primers for TCR Jbeta segments was used. The CDR3 region of rearranged TCR beta genes was amplified from genomic DNA by a multiplex PCR assay. The Illumina HiSeq System was used to sequence the amplified TCR beta libraries as 87-base-pair reads. As for the original processing: A later analysis tallied roughly 80 million unique TCR beta chains across the 550 to 850 repertoires, and approximately 9.9 million of those chains were shared by two or more donors. Raw reads were error-corrected and collapsed into unique sequences with a nearest-neighbor algorithm that merged closely related sequences to remove PCR and sequencing errors. V, D and J gene segments were assigned by aligning CDR3 sequences to IMGT reference sequences. Each retained sequence needed at least a six-nucleotide match to both a V gene segment and a J gene segment. Rearrangements were classified as productive when the CDR3 lacked stop codons and remained in frame with V and J, and all other rearrangements were classified as non-productive. CDR3 was defined by IMGT convention, running from the second conserved V-encoded cysteine to the conserved J-encoded phenylalanine. The earlier analysis of 587 of the donors excluded sequences that lacked an unambiguous match to a single V gene segment. In an earlier analysis of a few hundred of the donors, a V segment was called functional when productive rearrangements were above 56.7%, and segregating when the standard deviation between donors exceeded 5%. A statistical classification framework was built for diagnosing cytomegalovirus status from the catalog of TCR beta chain sequences. A later analysis assigned V and J genes by comparing TCR nucleotide sequences with IMGT/GENE-DB human TR gene sequences. The TCRdist pipeline was used in a later analysis to assign CDR3 sequences and most-parsimonious VDJ recombination scenarios. In a later analysis, each TCR beta chain was defined by its CDR3 amino acid sequence together with its V-gene family, and reads lacking a unique V-gene family were excluded. To address suspected cross-contamination and a sequencing artifact, a later analysis removed around 590 highly shared, low-generation-probability nucleotide sequences. For each public chain, a later analysis derived a clonal expansion index from normalized ranks of inferred template counts within each repertoire. In a later analysis, generation probabilities were computed with a VDJ recombination model fitted to out-of-frame rearrangements, and the resulting probabilities were checked against IGoR. In a later analysis, hypergeometric tests were used to score TCR-TCR, TCR-HLA and TCR-CMV co-occurrence, with a repertoire-size bias correction applied to TCR pairs. To estimate false discovery rates, a later analysis permuted the HLA or CMV assignments 20 times. A later analysis grouped co-occurring TCRs with DBSCAN, adding TCRdist sequence similarity when clustering within HLA-allele-positive subsets. For co-occurrence clustering, repertoires with fewer than 30,000 or more than 120,000 public chains were excluded, along with four or five repertoires with anomalous nucleotide sharing. As stored in TCRdb, this immuneACCESS dataset retains in-frame rearrangements with V and J assigned. A fraction of the clones does not appear; measured against another copy, unresolved V genes explain less than half of the discrepancy, and the remainder lacks a known reason. That table supplies the V and J calls and clone size; D and trimming were determined from the DNA. The sample table holds around 200,000 clones. Over 0.95% of the sample is in the top ten clones.

The clonotype comes from a girl aged 2 to 10 in good health and CMV-seropositive. Here the chain combines TRBV28 and TRBJ2-7; 9 central bases correspond to TRBD1. The sequencing input was PBMCs. The DNA sequence is as follows: TGTGCCAGCAGTTCTGGGACAGGGCCCTACGAGCAGTACTTC. This translates into CASSSGTGPYEQYF.